This TCR beta chain was sequenced during a study of blood T cell repertoires in COVID-19. Study information: Material from acute and convalescent COVID-19 was sourced from the United States, Italy and Spain. PBMCs, B-cell-depleted T cells, or T cells provided the cDNA or gDNA that made up the material.

Participant reports of clinical history set cohort assignment. Methods used by the authors: Amplification from reference gene primers served as the basis for estimated nucleated cell counts. Generated by immunoSEQ multiplex PCR, the TCRdb table keeps only in-frame clones and is missing some. V and J calls and clone size are given by that table; D and trimming were obtained from the DNA. The data contain approximately 400,000 clones, about 88% of them singletons. This CDR3 has 12 residues. V shed 5 bases and J 8 bases; nucleotides not matched to a gene: 1. The germline V gene encodes CDR1 GTSNPN and CDR2 SVGIG (reference sequence).

The rearrangement uses TRBV30 and TRBJ1-4, with 11 positions matching TRBD1. The sequence was collected from a woman between 18 and 30 years old who had recovered from COVID-19. Sequenced input: PBMCs or T cells enriched from blood (not recorded which). The CDR3 DNA reads TGTGCCTGGGGGACAGGGGGAGAAAAACTGTTTTTT. Its translation: CAWGTGGEKLFF.